These 14 T cell receptor beta chains share one sample of origin, sequenced in a study of identical twins. TCRdb passed the 5' RACE reads through MiXCR, listing each CDR3 protein once. Among roughly 690,000 distinct CDR3 sequences listed, around 5.7% were seen once. Input material: naive T cells sorted from blood. The origin of the receptors is a man between 18 and 35 years old in good health.

Ten or more counts support this clonotype. The chain uses TRBV5-6 and TRBJ2-7, with 8 bases lining up with TRBD1. CDR3 length: 15 residues. The germline V gene has CDR1 SGHDT and CDR2 YYEEEE. V lost 3 bases, J lost 5 bases, and 10 bases stayed unmatched. The CDR3 here is CASSSAGTGMNEQYF. DNA for the CDR3: TGTGCCAGCAGCTCCGCCGGGACAGGCATGAACGAGCAGTACTTC.

This chain links TRBV11-2 with TRBJ2-5; a weak D match, TRBD2 (5 bases). Germline CDR1 is SGHAT and CDR2 is FQNNGV. The CDR3 runs 15 residues. The germline V and J ends were trimmed by 0 bases and 2 bases, with 10 bases remaining between them. The CDR3 spells CASSLDGRTQETQYF. DNA for the CDR3: TGTGCCAGCAGCTTAGATGGGCGGACTCAAGAGACCCAGTACTTC.

In this sample, this clonotype turned up many times. The chain links TRBV7-2 to TRBJ1-1, with a weak D call TRBD1 (6 bases). V lost 6 bases and J lost 4, with 15 bases in between. Germline V gene data show CDR1 as SGHTA and CDR2 as FQGNSA. The CDR3 runs to 14 residues. The CDR3 protein is CASREGGLFTEAFF. The CDR3 region has the DNA TGTGCCAGCAGGGAGGGGGGCCTATTCACTGAAGCTTTCTTT.

The chain combines TRBV7-9 with TRBJ2-1, with 13 bases aligning to TRBD2. The trim removed 5 bases at V and 5 bases at J, leaving 6 bases unmatched. The CDR3 is 16 residues long. Germline V lookup: CDR1 SEHNR, CDR2 FQNEAQ (reference sequence). The CDR3 sequence is CASSGTTSGRDNEQFF. The DNA for the CDR3 is TGTGCCAGCAGCGGGACTACTAGCGGGAGGGACAATGAGCAGTTCTTC. The complete variable domain, with remaining parts taken from reference TRBV7-9 and TRBJ2-1, reads DTGVSQNPRHKITKRGQNVTFRCDPISEHNRLYWYRQTLGQGPEFLTYFQNEAQLEKSRLLSDRFSAERPKGSFSTLEIQRTEQGDSAMYLCASSGTTSGRDNEQFFGPGTRLTVL.

This clonotype came up a few times. The genes are TRBV5-5 and TRBJ2-7; a possible D gene is TRBD2 (6 bases). Germline V CDR1 and CDR2: SGHKS, YYEKEE (reference sequence). Trimming took off 1 base at V and 3 bases at J, with 8 bases between the two ends. This CDR3 spans 13 amino acids. The CDR3 here is CASSLRTNYEQYV. CDR3 DNA: TGTGCCAGCAGCTTGAGGACTAACTACGAGCAGTACGTC.

In this sample, this clonotype turned up a few times. The V call is TRBV11-3, the J call TRBJ1-4; weak D call: TRBD1 (5 bases). The CDR3 extends over 14 amino acids. Trimming stripped 1 base from V and 8 bases from J, with 11 bases between. The germline gives CDR1 SGHNT, CDR2 YENEEA. The CDR3 here is CASSLGGMEEKLFF. DNA for the CDR3: TGTGCCAGCAGCTTAGGGGGGATGGAAGAAAAACTGTTTTTT.

V and J are TRBV5-1 and TRBJ2-2; D is perhaps TRBD1 (6 bases). This CDR3 is 16 amino acids long. V was pared by 4 bases and J by 1 base, with 14 bases between. From germline, CDR1 is SGHRS and CDR2 YFSETQ. The CDR3 DNA reads as TGCGCCAGCAGCCTGGAAGGACAGAAGAACACCGGGGAGCTGTTTTTT. Protein sequence: CASSLEGQKNTGELFF.

This clonotype has more than one count but fewer than ten. This rearrangement joins TRBV12-3 or TRBV12-4 to TRBJ2-5, with 8 bases fitting TRBD2. After removal of 3 bases from V and 6 bases from J, the junction contained 6 bases not matched to a gene. This CDR3 is built from 14 residues. The CDR3, as DNA: TGTGCCAGCAGTTTTCAGCGGGAGAGGCAGACCCAGTACTTC. This gives the protein CASSFQRERQTQYF.

This clonotype came up many times. The chain has TRBV10-3 and TRBJ1-2; tentative D call: TRBD1 (6 bases). Trimming took off 10 bases at V and 2 bases at J, with 11 bases between the two ends. The germline V gene encodes CDR1 ENHRY and CDR2 SYGVKD. The CDR3 loop spans 12 amino acids. DNA for the CDR3: TGTGCCACCCGACAGGCAAACTATGGCTACACCTTC. Translation: CATRQANYGYTF.

The rearrangement uses TRBV2 and TRBJ2-1; D is tentatively TRBD1 or TRBD2 (5 bases each). V dropped 4 bases and J dropped 8 bases, with 9 bases sitting between them. The germline CDR1 and CDR2 sequences are SNHLY and FYNNEI. This CDR3 spans 12 amino acids. The CDR3 DNA sequence: TGTGCCAGCAGTGTTTTGGGGGATGAGCAGTTCTTC. Residues: CASSVLGDEQFF.

V gene TRBV28 combines with J gene TRBJ2-7; 10 nucleotides align to TRBD2. Germline values: CDR1 MDHEN, CDR2 SYDVKM. The CDR3 loop spans 15 amino acids. With V trimmed by 3 bases and J by 4 bases, 6 bases remained unmatched. CDR3 in DNA: TGTGCCAGCAGTTTTTCTGGACTAGCGGAGTACGAGCAGTACTTC. Translating it yields CASSFSGLAEYEQYF.

This clonotype occurred many times. The rearrangement links TRBV5-1 to TRBJ2-2; the D is unclear. Looked up from germline, CDR1 is SGHRS and CDR2 is YFSETQ. Trimming stripped 0 bases from V and 3 bases from J, with 12 bases between. This CDR3 contains 16 residues. This CDR3 is CASSLAANVDTGELFF. As DNA, the CDR3 is TGCGCCAGCAGCTTGGCAGCGAATGTAGACACCGGGGAGCTGTTTTTT.

To note about this clonotype: At one end the junction does not follow the germline gene, possibly because of a read error. The CDR3 protein is CASKQPGQFTYTQYF. The CDR3 bases are TGTGCCAGCAAGCAACCGGGACAGTTCACATATACGCAGTATTTT. J is TRBJ2-3 and V is TRBV6-2 or TRBV6-3; 7 bases match TRBD1. The germline V gene has CDR1 MNHEY and CDR2 SVGEGT. The CDR3 covers 15 residues.

The chain links TRBV7-8 to TRBJ2-7, with TRBD2 matching 9 bases. The germline CDR1 and CDR2 sequences are SGHVS and FQNEAQ. The CDR3 length is 14 residues. The J segment lost 7 bases and the V segment lost 5 bases, leaving 9 bases of the junction unmatched. CDR3 bases: TGTGCCAGCAGCCCCGGCGGCGGGGGGGAGGAGCAGTACTTC. Protein sequence: CASSPGGGGEEQYF. Together with reference TRBV7-8 and TRBJ2-7, the CDR3 gives the full variable domain: GAGVSQSPRYKVAKRGQDVALRCDPISGHVSLFWYQQALGQGPEFLTYFQNEAQLDKSGLPSDRFFAERPEGSVSTLKIQRTQQEDSAVYLCASSPGGGGEEQYFGPGTRLTVT.